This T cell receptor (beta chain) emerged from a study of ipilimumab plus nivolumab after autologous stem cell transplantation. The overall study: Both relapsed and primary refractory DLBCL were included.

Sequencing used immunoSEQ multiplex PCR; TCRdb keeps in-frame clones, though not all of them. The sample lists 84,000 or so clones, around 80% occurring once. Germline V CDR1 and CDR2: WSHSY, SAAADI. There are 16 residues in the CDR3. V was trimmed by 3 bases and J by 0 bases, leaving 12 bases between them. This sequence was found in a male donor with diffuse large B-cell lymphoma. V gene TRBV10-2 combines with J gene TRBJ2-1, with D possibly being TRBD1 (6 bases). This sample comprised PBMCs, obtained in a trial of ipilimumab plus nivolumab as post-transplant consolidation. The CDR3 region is CASSDKQGFSYNEQFF. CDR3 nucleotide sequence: TGCGCCAGCAGTGATAAACAGGGATTCTCCTACAATGAGCAGTTCTTC.